The clone carrying this T cell receptor beta chain turned up a few times. Its antigen is as yet unknown. The CDR3 has 13 amino acids. Trimming cost V 6 bases and J 7 bases; bases outside gene matches: 6. Germline V gene lookup returns CDR1 LNHDA and CDR2 SQIVND (reference sequence). The authors built TCR beta libraries using iRepertoire HTBI primers and Arm-PCR of CDR3 regions. As processed by the authors: Identification across samples found 62 TRBV and roughly 14 TRBJ segments. MiXCR was run by TCRdb on the multiplex PCR reads, yielding one entry per CDR3 protein. In this record, the V and J calls reflect TCRdb's handling and not the investigators' own analysis. The sample includes 400,000 to 450,000 distinct CDR3 sequences, about 16% of them seen just once. This specimen belongs to a study of regulatory T cells in long-lasting Graves disease. Study conclusions and caveats: Investigators studied peripheral blood only, not thyroid tissue.

Time point reported: newly diagnosed GD, antithyroid drugs for less than 3 months. Preparation of the TCR library used RNA extracted from PBMCs. These data were also reused for a study on T cells in Graves' hyperthyroidism and ophthalmopathy.

The TCR comes from a woman aged 30 to 39 with Graves disease. This specimen consisted of peripheral blood mononuclear cells (PBMCs), obtained at new diagnosis, from a patient treated with antithyroid drugs. The chain combines TRBV19 with TRBJ1-1; 9 nucleotides line up with TRBD1. In nucleotides, the CDR3 is TGTGCCAGTAGAGAACAGGGGGCAGATGAAGCTTTCTTT. This translates into CASREQGADEAFF.